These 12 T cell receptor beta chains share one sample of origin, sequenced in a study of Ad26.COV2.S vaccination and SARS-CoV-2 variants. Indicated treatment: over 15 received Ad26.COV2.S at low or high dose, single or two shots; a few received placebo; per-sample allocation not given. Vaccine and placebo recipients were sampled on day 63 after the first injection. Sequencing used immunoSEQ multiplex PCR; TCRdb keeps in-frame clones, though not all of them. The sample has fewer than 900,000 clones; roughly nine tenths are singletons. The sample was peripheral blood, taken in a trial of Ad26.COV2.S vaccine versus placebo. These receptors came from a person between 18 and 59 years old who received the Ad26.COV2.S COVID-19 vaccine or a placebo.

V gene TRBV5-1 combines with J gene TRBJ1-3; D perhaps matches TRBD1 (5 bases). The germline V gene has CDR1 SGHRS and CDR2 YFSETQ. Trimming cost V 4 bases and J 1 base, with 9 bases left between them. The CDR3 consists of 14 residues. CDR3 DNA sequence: TGCGCCAGCAGCCGCGGGACGTCTGGAAACACCATATATTTT. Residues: CASSRGTSGNTIYF.

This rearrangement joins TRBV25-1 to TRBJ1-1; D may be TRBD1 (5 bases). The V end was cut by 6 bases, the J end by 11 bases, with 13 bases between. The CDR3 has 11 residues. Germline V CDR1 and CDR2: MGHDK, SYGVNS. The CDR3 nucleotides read TGTGCCAGCAGGCGGGGCCTGGATGCTTTCTTT. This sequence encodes CASRRGLDAFF.

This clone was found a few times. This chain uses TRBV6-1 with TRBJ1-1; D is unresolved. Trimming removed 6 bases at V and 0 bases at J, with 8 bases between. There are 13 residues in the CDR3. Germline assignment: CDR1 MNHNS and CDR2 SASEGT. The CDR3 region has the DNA TGTGCCAGCAGAGACACGGTGAACACTGAAGCTTTCTTT. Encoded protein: CASRDTVNTEAFF.

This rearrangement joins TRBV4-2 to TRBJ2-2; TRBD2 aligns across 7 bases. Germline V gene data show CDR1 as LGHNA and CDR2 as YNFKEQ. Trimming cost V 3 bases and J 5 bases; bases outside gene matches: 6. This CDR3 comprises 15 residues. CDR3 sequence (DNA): TGTGCCAGCAGCCAGGGGGGGACTACGACCGGGGAGCTGTTTTTT. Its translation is CASSQGGTTTGELFF.

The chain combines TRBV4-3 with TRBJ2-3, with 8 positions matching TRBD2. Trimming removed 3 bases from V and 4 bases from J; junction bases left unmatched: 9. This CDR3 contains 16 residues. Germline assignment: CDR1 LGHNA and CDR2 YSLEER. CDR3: CASSQRPSGGSDTQYF. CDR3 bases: TGCGCCAGCAGCCAGCGTCCCAGCGGGGGATCAGATACGCAGTATTTT.

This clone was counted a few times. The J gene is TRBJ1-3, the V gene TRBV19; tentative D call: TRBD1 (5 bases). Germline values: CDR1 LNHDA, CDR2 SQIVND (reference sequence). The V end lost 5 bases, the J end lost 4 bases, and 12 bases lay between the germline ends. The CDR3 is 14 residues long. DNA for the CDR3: TGTGCCAGTAGTTGGGCAGGGAGAGGAAACACCATATATTTT. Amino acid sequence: CASSWAGRGNTIYF.

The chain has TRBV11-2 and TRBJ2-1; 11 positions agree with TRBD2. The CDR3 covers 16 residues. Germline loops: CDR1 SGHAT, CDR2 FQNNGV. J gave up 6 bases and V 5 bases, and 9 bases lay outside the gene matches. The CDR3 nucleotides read TGTGCCAGCAGCGGACTAGCGGGTCCGCTGGGCAATGAGCAGTTCTTC. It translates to CASSGLAGPLGNEQFF.

The DNA for the CDR3 is TGTGCCAGCAGTCTCTACCTCCCTACCCGAAGTGAAGAGAATGAGCAGTTCTTC. It translates to CASSLYLPTRSEENEQFF. The chain carries TRBV27 and TRBJ2-1; D unresolved. CDR1 MNHEY and CDR2 SMNVEV come from the germline V gene (reference sequence). This CDR3 region has 18 residues. Trimming pared 5 bases from V and 7 bases from J, leaving 27 bases between.

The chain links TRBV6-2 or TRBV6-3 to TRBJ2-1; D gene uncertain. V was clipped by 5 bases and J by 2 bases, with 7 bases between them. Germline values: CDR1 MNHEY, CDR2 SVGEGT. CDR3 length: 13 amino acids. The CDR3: CASSANTYNEQFF. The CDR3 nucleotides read TGTGCCAGCAGTGCCAACACCTACAATGAGCAGTTCTTC.

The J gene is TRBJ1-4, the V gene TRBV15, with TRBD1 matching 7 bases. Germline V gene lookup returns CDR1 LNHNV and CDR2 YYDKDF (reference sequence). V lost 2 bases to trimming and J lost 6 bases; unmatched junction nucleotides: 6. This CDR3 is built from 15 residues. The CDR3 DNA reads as TGTGCCACCAGCAGAAGGACAGGCTGGGATGAAAAACTGTTTTTT. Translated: CATSRRTGWDEKLFF.

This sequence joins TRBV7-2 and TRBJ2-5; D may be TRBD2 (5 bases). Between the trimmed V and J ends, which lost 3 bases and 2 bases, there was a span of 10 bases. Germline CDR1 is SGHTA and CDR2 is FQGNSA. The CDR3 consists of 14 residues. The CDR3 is CASSFLRAQETQYF. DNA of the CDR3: TGTGCCAGCAGCTTTTTGAGGGCTCAAGAGACCCAGTACTTC.

The CDR3 DNA reads TGTGCCAGCAAAAGACAGGGGAACAATCAGCCCCAGCATTTT. This codes for CASKRQGNNQPQHF. The chain couples TRBV6-5 to TRBJ1-5, with TRBD1 identical over 8 bases. The germline V gene has CDR1 MNHEY and CDR2 SVGAGI. The CDR3 is made up of 14 amino acids. V was clipped by 7 bases and J by 3 bases; unmatched bases: 5.